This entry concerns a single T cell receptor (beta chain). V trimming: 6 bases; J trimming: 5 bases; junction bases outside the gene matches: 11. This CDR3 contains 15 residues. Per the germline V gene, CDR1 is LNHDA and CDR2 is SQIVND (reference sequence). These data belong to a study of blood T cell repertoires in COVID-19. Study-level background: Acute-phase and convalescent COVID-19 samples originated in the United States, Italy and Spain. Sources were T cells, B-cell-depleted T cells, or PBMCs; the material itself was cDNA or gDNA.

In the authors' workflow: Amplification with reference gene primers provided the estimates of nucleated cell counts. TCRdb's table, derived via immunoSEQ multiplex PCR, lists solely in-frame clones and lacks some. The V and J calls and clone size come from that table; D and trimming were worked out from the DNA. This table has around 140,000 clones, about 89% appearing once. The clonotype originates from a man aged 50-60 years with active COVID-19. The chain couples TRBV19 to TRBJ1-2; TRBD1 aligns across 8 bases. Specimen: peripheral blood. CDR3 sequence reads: CASSSGPGQDYGYTF. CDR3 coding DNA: TGTGCCAGTAGCAGTGGGCCGGGACAGGATTATGGCTACACCTTC.